The entry below gives a single T cell receptor beta chain sequence along with its context. Germline V gene sequence: CDR1 KGHDR, CDR2 SFDVKD. V lost 7 bases and J lost 4, with 4 bases in between. The CDR3 is 11 amino acids. The data were taken from a study of blood T cell repertoires in COVID-19. Sequenced by immunoSEQ multiplex PCR; TCRdb stores in-frame clones only, minus some. The top ten hold 35% to 40% of the sample, which has about 80,000 clones, approximately 78% seen once. The source material was peripheral blood. The origin of this receptor is an older woman with acute or convalescent COVID-19. This rearrangement joins TRBV24-1 to TRBJ2-1; no clear D gene. CDR3 in amino acids: CATSGYNEQFF. CDR3 nucleotides: TGTGCCACCAGCGGTTACAATGAGCAGTTCTTC.